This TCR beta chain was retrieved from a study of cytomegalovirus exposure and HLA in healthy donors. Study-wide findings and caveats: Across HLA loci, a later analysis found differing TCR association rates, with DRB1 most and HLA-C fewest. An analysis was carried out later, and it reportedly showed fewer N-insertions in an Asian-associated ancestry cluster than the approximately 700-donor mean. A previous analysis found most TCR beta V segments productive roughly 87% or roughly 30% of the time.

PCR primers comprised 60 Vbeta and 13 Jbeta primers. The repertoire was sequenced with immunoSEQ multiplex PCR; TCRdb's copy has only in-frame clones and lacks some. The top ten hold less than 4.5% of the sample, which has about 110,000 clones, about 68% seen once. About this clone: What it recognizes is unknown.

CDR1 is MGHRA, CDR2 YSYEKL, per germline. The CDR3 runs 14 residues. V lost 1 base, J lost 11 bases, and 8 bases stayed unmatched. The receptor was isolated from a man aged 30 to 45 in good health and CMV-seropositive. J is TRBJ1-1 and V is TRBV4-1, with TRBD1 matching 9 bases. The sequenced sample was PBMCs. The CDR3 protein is CASSQVPGQGWAFF. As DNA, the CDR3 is TGCGCCAGCAGCCAAGTCCCGGGACAGGGTTGGGCTTTCTTT.